A selection of T cell receptor beta chains follows, all from one sample in a study of blood T cell repertoires in COVID-19. TCRdb keeps only in-frame clones here, not all; method: immunoSEQ multiplex PCR. Here the sample spans approximately 300,000 clones, approximately 91% being singletons. The sequencing input was PBMCs or T cells enriched from blood (not recorded which). These receptors were taken from a woman aged 30 to 39 who had been exposed to COVID-19. Each CDR3 is given with its conserved first and last residue. Fields, in order: clone size, V gene, D gene, CDR3 length, J gene, CDR3 protein, CDR3 DNA. A D gene is named only where the DNA matches it firmly. Clone size is given for some rows only: seen once, a few or many times, or a class if the clone is expanded.

>NA|TRBV6-2/TRBV6-3|TRBD1|12|TRBJ2-5
CASSGTEETQYF
TGTGCCAGCAGTGGGACAGAAGAGACCCAGTACTTC
>NA|TRBV6-2/TRBV6-3|NA|15|TRBJ2-7
CASSYDSADTYEQYF
TGTGCCAGCAGTTACGATTCCGCAGATACCTACGAGCAGTACTTC
>NA|TRBV11-3|NA|15|TRBJ1-3
CASSADSWAGNTIYF
TGTGCCAGCAGCGCGGACAGTTGGGCTGGAAACACCATATATTTT
>NA|TRBV7-9|NA|13|TRBJ2-5
CASSFPGVETQYF
TGTGCCAGCAGCTTCCCAGGGGTCGAGACCCAGTACTTC
>NA|TRBV4-3|NA|14|TRBJ2-1
CASSQGITYNEQFF
TGCGCCAGCAGCCAAGGCATAACTTACAATGAGCAGTTCTTC
>NA|TRBV7-9|NA|14|TRBJ1-5
CASSYGTPSKPQHF
TGTGCCAGCAGTTATGGGACTCCCTCCAAGCCCCAGCATTTT
>NA|TRBV18|NA|12|TRBJ2-5
CASSPARETQYF
TGTGCCAGCTCACCAGCGAGAGAGACCCAGTACTTC
>once|TRBV5-5|NA|16|TRBJ2-7
CASSLAYVQGTYEQYF
TGTGCCAGCAGCTTGGCCTATGTCCAGGGTACGTACGAGCAGTACTTC
>NA|TRBV5-5|NA|16|TRBJ1-6
CASSLSYNSYNSPLHF
TGTGCCAGCAGCTTGAGTTACAACTCCTATAATTCACCCCTCCACTTT
>NA|TRBV7-9|TRBD1|16|TRBJ1-6
CASSSDYGTGVSPLHF
TGTGCCAGCAGCTCTGACTACGGGACAGGGGTCTCACCCCTCCACTTT
>once|TRBV7-2|NA|14|TRBJ1-1
CASSPQRGDTEAFF
TGTGCCAGCAGCCCCCAGCGGGGGGACACTGAAGCTTTCTTT
>NA|TRBV5-1|NA|17|TRBJ2-3
CASSLPQAPLRTDTQYF
TGCGCCAGCAGCTTGCCGCAGGCCCCCCTACGCACAGATACGCAGTATTTT
>NA|TRBV2|NA|16|TRBJ1-6
CASSDNRGNVNSPLHF
TGTGCCAGCAGTGATAATCGGGGTAATGTTAATTCACCCCTCCACTTT
>NA|TRBV14|TRBD1|16|TRBJ1-1
CASSQSYGQGNTEAFF
TGTGCCAGCAGCCAAAGTTACGGACAGGGGAACACTGAAGCTTTCTTT
>NA|TRBV29-1|NA|13|TRBJ1-3
CSARGSGRDTIYF
TGCAGCGCCAGAGGGTCAGGGAGGGACACCATATATTTT
>NA|TRBV7-2|NA|15|TRBJ1-1
CASSPDQGRVTEAFF
TGTGCCAGCAGCCCTGACCAGGGTCGGGTGACTGAAGCTTTCTTT
>NA|TRBV5-6|TRBD1|16|TRBJ1-2
CASSLANGGRGYGYTF
TGTGCCAGCAGCTTGGCCAATGGGGGCAGGGGGTATGGCTACACCTTC
>NA|TRBV5-1|NA|11|TRBJ2-7
CASSLSDEQYF
TGCGCCAGCAGTTTGTCGGACGAGCAGTACTTC
>NA|TRBV5-8|NA|17|TRBJ2-3
CASSLSPQASSTDTQYF
TGTGCCAGCAGCTTGAGCCCCCAGGCGTCGAGCACAGATACGCAGTATTTT
>NA|TRBV5-1|NA|13|TRBJ2-2
CASSLTGFGELFF
TGCGCCAGCAGCTTAACAGGGTTCGGGGAGCTGTTTTTT
>NA|TRBV18|TRBD2|17|TRBJ2-1
CASSPSSPAGGPNEQFF
TGTGCCAGCTCACCATCTAGTCCAGCGGGGGGGCCTAATGAGCAGTTCTTC
>NA|TRBV11-2|TRBD1|13|TRBJ1-2
CASSFGTGNGYTF
TGTGCCAGCAGCTTCGGGACAGGGAATGGCTACACCTTC
>NA|TRBV7-2|TRBD2|16|TRBJ2-5
CASSLVGSGSWETQYF
TGTGCCAGCAGCTTAGTGGGTAGCGGGTCGTGGGAGACCCAGTACTTC
>NA|TRBV7-9|TRBD1|16|TRBJ1-2
CASRGATGSGSYGYTF
TGTGCCAGCAGGGGGGCGACAGGGTCTGGGTCCTATGGCTACACCTTC
>NA|TRBV7-6|NA|13|TRBJ1-4
CASSLYQAEKLFF
TGTGCCAGCAGCTTATATCAGGCCGAAAAACTGTTTTTT
>NA|TRBV7-8|TRBD1|17|TRBJ1-1
CASSWRDSRSVNTEAFF
TGTGCCAGCAGCTGGCGGGACAGCCGAAGCGTGAACACTGAAGCTTTCTTT
>once|TRBV10-2|NA|12|TRBJ1-2
CASQRDSYGYTF
TGCGCCAGTCAGAGGGATTCCTATGGCTACACCTTC
>NA|TRBV9|TRBD2|17|TRBJ2-1
CASSLLGTSGTYNEQFF
TGTGCCAGCAGCCTCCTGGGGACTAGCGGCACCTACAATGAGCAGTTCTTC
>NA|TRBV5-1|TRBD1|13|TRBJ1-5
CASRTGGDAPQHF
TGCGCCAGTCGGACAGGGGGCGACGCGCCCCAGCATTTT
>NA|TRBV3-1/TRBV3-2|NA|17|TRBJ1-5
CASSPLNTGSGNQPQHF
TGTGCCAGCAGCCCCTTAAATACAGGATCGGGCAATCAGCCCCAGCATTTT
>NA|TRBV7-3|NA|15|TRBJ1-3
CASSLRARGGNTIYF
TGTGCCAGCAGCTTAAGGGCCAGGGGAGGAAACACCATATATTTT
>NA|TRBV4-2|NA|13|TRBJ1-3
CASTDSSGNTIYF
TGTGCCAGCACGGACAGCTCTGGAAACACCATATATTTT
>NA|TRBV1|NA|18|TRBJ1-2
CTSSRQGAQWAKDYGYTF
TGCACCAGCAGCCGTCAAGGGGCACAATGGGCAAAGGACTATGGCTACACCTTC
>NA|TRBV5-4|NA|15|TRBJ2-7
CASSLGGRGSYEQYF
TGTGCCAGCAGCTTGGGCGGCAGGGGCTCCTACGAGCAGTACTTC
>NA|TRBV24-1|NA|17|TRBJ2-3
CATSDRLGVAGTDTQYF
TGTGCCACCAGTGATCGGCTTGGGGTGGCGGGGACAGATACGCAGTATTTT
>NA|TRBV11-2|NA|15|TRBJ2-2
CASSLDRGVGGELFF
TGTGCCAGCAGCTTAGATCGTGGAGTCGGTGGGGAGCTGTTTTTT
>NA|TRBV20-1|NA|14|TRBJ2-7
CSASAPRTATWQYF
TGCAGTGCTAGTGCCCCCCGGACAGCTACCTGGCAGTACTTC
>NA|TRBV11-2|NA|14|TRBJ1-2
CASSLHGANYGYTF
TGTGCCAGCAGCCTACATGGGGCAAACTATGGCTACACCTTC
>NA|TRBV5-4|NA|13|TRBJ2-1
CASSLAPSDEQFF
TGTGCCAGCAGCTTGGCTCCCTCGGATGAGCAGTTCTTC
>NA|TRBV24-1|NA|13|TRBJ1-1
CATSDTGDTEAFF
TGTGCCACCAGTGACACCGGGGACACTGAAGCTTTCTTT
>NA|TRBV4-3|TRBD1|15|TRBJ1-2
CASSQVKGAAHGYTF
TGCGCCAGCAGCCAAGTCAAGGGGGCAGCCCATGGCTACACCTTC